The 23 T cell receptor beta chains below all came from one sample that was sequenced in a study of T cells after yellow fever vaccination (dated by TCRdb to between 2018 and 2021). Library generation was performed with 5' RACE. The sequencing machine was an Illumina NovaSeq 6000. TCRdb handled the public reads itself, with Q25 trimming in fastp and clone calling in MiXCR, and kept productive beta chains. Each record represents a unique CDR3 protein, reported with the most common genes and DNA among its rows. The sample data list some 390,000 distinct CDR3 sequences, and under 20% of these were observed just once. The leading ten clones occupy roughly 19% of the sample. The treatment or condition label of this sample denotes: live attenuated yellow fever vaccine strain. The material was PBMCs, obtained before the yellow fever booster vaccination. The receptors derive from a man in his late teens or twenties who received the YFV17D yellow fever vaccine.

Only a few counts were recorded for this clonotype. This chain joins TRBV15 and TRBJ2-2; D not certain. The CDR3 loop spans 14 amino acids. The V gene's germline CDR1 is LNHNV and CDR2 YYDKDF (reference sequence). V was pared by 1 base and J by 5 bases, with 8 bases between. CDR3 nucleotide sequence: TGTGCCACCAGCAGAGGAGGTGCGACCGGGGAGCTGTTTTTT. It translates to CATSRGGATGELFF.

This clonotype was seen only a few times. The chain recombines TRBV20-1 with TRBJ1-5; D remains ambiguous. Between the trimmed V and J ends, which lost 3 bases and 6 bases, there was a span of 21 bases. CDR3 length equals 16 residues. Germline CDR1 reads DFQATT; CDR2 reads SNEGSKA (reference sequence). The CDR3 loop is CSASIIRPRAPQPQHF. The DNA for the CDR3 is TGCAGTGCTAGTATCATTCGGCCGCGGGCTCCTCAGCCCCAGCATTTT.

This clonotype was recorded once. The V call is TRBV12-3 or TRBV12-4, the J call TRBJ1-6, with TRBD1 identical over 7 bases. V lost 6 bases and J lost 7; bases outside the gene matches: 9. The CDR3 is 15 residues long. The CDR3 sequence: CASRRTGARNSPLHF. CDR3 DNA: TGTGCCAGCAGACGCACAGGGGCCCGAAATTCACCCCTCCACTTT.

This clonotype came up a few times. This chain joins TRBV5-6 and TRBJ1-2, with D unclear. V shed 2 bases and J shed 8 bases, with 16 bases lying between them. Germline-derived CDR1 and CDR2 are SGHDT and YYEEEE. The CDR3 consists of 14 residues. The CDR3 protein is CASSFRSSRVGYTF. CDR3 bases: TGTGCCAGCAGCTTTAGATCGTCACGGGTAGGCTACACCTTC. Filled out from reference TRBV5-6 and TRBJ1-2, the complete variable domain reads DAGVTQSPTHLIKTRGQQVTLRCSPKSGHDTVSWYQQALGQGPQFIFQYYEEEERQRGNFPDRFSGHQFPNYSSELNVNALLLGDSALYLCASSFRSSRVGYTFGSGTRLTVV.

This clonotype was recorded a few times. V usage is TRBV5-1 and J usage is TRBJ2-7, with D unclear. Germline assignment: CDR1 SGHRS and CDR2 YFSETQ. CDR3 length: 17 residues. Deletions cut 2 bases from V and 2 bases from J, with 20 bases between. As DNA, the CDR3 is TGCGCCAGCAGCTTAAGTCTTCCCATTCTGCCCCCCTACGAGCAGTACTTC. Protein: CASSLSLPILPPYEQYF.

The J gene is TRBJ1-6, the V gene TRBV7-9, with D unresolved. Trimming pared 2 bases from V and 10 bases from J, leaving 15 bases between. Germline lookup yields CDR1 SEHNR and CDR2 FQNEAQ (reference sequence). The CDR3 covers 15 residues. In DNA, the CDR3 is TGTGCCAGCAGCTTAACTGGCCTCCCGGGATCACCCCTCCACTTT. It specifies CASSLTGLPGSPLHF.

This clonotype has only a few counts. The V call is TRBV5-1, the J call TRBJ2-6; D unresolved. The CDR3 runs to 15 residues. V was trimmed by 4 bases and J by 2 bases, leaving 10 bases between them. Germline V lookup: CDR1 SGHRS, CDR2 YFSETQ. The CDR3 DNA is TGCGCCAGCAGCCCTGACCCGGCTGGGGCCAACGTCCTGACTTTC. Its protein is CASSPDPAGANVLTF.

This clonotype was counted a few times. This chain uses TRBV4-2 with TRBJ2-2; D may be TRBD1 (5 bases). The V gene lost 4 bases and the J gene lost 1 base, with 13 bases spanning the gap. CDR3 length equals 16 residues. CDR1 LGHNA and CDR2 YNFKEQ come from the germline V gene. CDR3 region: CASSLGTGQNTGELFF. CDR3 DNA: TGTGCCAGCAGCCTTGGAACTGGACAGAACACCGGGGAGCTGTTTTTT.

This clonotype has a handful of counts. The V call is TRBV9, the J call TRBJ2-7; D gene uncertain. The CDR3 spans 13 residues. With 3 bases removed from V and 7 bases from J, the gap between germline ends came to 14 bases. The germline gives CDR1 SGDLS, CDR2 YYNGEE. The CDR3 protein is CASSGRIDTEQYF. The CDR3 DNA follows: TGTGCCAGCAGCGGACGGATAGATACGGAGCAGTACTTC.

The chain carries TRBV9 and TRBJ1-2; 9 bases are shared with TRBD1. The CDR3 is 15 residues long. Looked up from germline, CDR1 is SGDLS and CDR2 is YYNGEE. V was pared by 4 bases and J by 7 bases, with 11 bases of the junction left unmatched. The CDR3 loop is CASSPTGGGVGGYTF. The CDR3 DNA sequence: TGTGCCAGCAGCCCGACAGGGGGTGGAGTTGGTGGCTACACCTTC.

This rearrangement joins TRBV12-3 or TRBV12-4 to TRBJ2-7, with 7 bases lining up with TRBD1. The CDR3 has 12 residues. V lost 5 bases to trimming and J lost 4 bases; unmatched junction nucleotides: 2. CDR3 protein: CASSKTGYEQYV. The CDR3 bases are TGTGCCAGCAGTAAGACAGGGTACGAGCAGTACGTC.

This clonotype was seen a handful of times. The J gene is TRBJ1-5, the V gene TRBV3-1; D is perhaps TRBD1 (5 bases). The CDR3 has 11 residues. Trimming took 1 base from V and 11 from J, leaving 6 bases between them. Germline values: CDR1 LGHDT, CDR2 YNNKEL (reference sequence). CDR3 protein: CASSQGGSQHF. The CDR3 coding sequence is TGTGCCAGCAGCCAAGGGGGGTCCCAGCATTTT.

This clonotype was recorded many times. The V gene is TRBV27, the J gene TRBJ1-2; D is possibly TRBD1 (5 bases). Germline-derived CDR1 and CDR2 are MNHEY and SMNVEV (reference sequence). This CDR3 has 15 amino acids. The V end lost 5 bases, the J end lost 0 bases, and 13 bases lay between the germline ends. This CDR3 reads CASSHYRSANYGYTF. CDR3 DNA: TGTGCCAGCAGTCACTACAGGTCAGCTAACTATGGCTACACCTTC.

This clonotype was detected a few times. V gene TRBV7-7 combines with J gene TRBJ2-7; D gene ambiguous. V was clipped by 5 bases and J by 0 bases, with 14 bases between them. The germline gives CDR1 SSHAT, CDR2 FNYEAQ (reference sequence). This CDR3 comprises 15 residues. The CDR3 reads CASSPGTVSSYEQYF. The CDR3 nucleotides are TGTGCCAGCAGCCCCGGCACAGTCAGCTCCTACGAGCAGTACTTC.

CDR3 in amino acids: CASSPGQGLRTEAFF. The CDR3 DNA reads as TGTGCCAGCTCACCCGGACAGGGGTTGAGGACTGAAGCTTTCTTT. The chain employs TRBV18 and TRBJ1-1; 9 bases match TRBD1. Germline CDR1 KGHSH, CDR2 LQKENI. The CDR3 has 15 residues. J lost 5 bases, V lost 3 bases, and 7 bases had no gene match.

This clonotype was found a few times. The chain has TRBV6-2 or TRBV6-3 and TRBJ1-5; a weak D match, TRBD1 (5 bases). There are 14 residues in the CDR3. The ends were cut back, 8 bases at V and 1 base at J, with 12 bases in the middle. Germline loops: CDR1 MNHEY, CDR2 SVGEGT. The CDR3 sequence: CASRSRASNQPQHF. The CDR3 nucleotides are TGTGCCAGCCGCAGCAGGGCGAGCAATCAGCCCCAGCATTTT.

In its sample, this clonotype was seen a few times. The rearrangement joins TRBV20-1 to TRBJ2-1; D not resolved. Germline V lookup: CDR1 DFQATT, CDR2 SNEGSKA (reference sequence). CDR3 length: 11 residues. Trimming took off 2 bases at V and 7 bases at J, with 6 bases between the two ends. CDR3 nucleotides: TGCAGTGCTAGAATAGTAAATGAGCAGTTCTTC. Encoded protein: CSARIVNEQFF.

CDR3 sequence (DNA): TGCAGCGTTGCCCCCTTCGTCGGGAGGGAAAGGCATGGCTACACCTTC. Its translation: CSVAPFVGRERHGYTF. The genes are TRBV29-1 and TRBJ1-2; no reliable D call. V was pared by 4 bases and J by 6 bases, with 24 bases between. The CDR3 has 16 amino acids. Per the germline V gene, CDR1 is SQVTM and CDR2 is ANQGSEA.

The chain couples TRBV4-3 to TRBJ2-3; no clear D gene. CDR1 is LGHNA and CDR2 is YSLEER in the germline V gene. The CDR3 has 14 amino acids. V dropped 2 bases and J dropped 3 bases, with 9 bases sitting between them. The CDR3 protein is CASSQTDETDTQYF. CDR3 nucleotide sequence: TGCGCCAGCAGCCAAACGGACGAGACAGATACGCAGTATTTT.

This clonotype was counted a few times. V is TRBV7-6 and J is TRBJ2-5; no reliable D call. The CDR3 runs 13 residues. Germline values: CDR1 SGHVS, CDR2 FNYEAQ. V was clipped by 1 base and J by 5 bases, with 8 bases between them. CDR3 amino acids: CASSLVSPETQYF. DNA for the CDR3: TGTGCCAGCAGCTTAGTTAGTCCGGAGACCCAGTACTTC.

CDR3 sequence reads: CASSKIRETQYF. CDR3 DNA sequence: TGTGCCAGCAGCAAGATCCGCGAGACCCAGTACTTC. The chain recombines TRBV7-6 with TRBJ2-5; the D is unclear. With 5 bases removed from V and 5 bases from J, the gap between germline ends came to 9 bases. The germline V gene encodes CDR1 SGHVS and CDR2 FNYEAQ. CDR3 length: 12 residues. The variable domain in full, with the rest retrieved from reference TRBV7-6 and TRBJ2-5, is GAGVSQSPRYKVTKRGQDVALRCDPISGHVSLYWYRQALGQGPEFLTYFNYEAQQDKSGLPNDRFSAERPEGSISTLTIQRTEQRDSAMYRCASSKIRETQYFGPGTRLLVL.

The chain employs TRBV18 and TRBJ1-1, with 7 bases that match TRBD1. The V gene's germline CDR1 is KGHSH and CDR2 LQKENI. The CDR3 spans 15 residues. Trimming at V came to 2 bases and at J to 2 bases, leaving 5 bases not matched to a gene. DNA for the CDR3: TGTGCCAGCTCACCAGAAGGGACAGCAAACACTGAAGCTTTCTTT. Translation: CASSPEGTANTEAFF.

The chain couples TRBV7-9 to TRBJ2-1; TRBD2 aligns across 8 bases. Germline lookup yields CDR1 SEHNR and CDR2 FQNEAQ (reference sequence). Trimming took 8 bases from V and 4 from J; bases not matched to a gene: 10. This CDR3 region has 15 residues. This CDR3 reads CASLSGASPYNEQFF. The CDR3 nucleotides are TGTGCCAGCCTTAGCGGGGCCTCCCCTTACAATGAGCAGTTCTTC.